This TCR beta chain was identified during a study of blood T cell repertoires in COVID-19. About the research overall: Acute-phase and convalescent COVID-19 samples originated in the United States, Italy and Spain.

TCRdb keeps only in-frame clones here, not all; method: immunoSEQ multiplex PCR. The data contain 150,000 or so clones, roughly 85% of them singletons. Germline assignment: CDR1 MNHEY and CDR2 SVGAGI. The V end was cut by 2 bases, the J end by 0 bases, with 8 bases between. The length of the CDR3 is 14 residues. The TCR comes from a human donor in a cohort sampled during active COVID-19. The V and J genes are TRBV6-5 and TRBJ2-7; a weak D match, TRBD1 (6 bases). The specimen was peripheral blood. The CDR3, as DNA: TGTGCCAGCAGTTACCAGGGGCCCTCCTACGAGCAGTACTTC. Translating gives CASSYQGPSYEQYF.